These 10 T cell receptor beta chains were all obtained from the same sample, sequenced in a study of cytomegalovirus exposure and HLA in healthy donors (dated by TCRdb to 2016 to 2017). Libraries were constructed by the immunoSEQ multiplex PCR assay. The multiplex PCR relied on a mix of 60 forward primers for TCR Vbeta segments and 13 reverse primers for TCR Jbeta segments. As stored in TCRdb, this immuneACCESS dataset retains in-frame rearrangements with V and J assigned. A fraction of the clones does not appear; measured against another copy, unresolved V genes explain less than half of the discrepancy, and the remainder lacks a known reason. The sample profile shows about 160,000 clones; about four fifths of them were found once. Roughly 3.4% of the sample belongs to the ten largest clones. Sample: PBMCs. The source of these receptors is a human donor in good health.

This chain links TRBV6-1 with TRBJ2-1; 9 nucleotides line up with TRBD1. V trimming: 5 bases; J trimming: 9 bases; junction bases outside the gene matches: 8. This CDR3 contains 14 residues. Per the germline V gene, CDR1 is MNHNS and CDR2 is SASEGT. As DNA, the CDR3 is TGTGCCAGCAGTAGACAGGGGGAAGGTGGTGAGCAGTTCTTC. Translation gives CASSRQGEGGEQFF.

V is TRBV7-2 and J is TRBJ1-2; TRBD1 is a possible D gene (5 bases). Trimming pared 0 bases from V and 8 bases from J, leaving 16 bases between. The CDR3 sequence is 15 residues long. Germline lookup yields CDR1 SGHTA and CDR2 FQGNSA. In DNA form, the CDR3 reads TGTGCCAGCAGCTTAGCGCTGGGGCAGGGCGACGGCTACACCTTC. Translating gives CASSLALGQGDGYTF.

V and J are TRBV2 and TRBJ2-7, with D uncertain. CDR1 is SNHLY and CDR2 is FYNNEI in the germline V gene. The CDR3 consists of 11 residues. With 6 bases removed from V and 7 bases from J, the gap between germline ends came to 10 bases. Here the CDR3 DNA reads TGTGCCAGCAGAACTTCGGTAGAGCAGTACTTC. Residues: CASRTSVEQYF.

This rearrangement joins TRBV10-2 to TRBJ2-1; 7 bases are shared with TRBD2. V dropped 7 bases and J dropped 3; count of bases not matched to a gene: 6. The germline V gene has CDR1 WSHSY and CDR2 SAAADI. The CDR3 extends over 14 amino acids. The chain's CDR3 is CASTVSGFYNEQFF. The CDR3 DNA sequence: TGCGCCAGCACCGTTAGCGGGTTCTACAATGAGCAGTTCTTC.

This rearrangement joins TRBV5-1 to TRBJ2-1; 9 positions match TRBD2. The CDR3 is 16 amino acids. The V gene's germline CDR1 is SGHRS and CDR2 YFSETQ. V gave up 0 bases and J gave up 7 bases; unmatched junction bases: 8. This chain's CDR3 is CASSLGSSGIINEQFF. The CDR3 coding sequence is TGCGCCAGCAGCTTGGGATCTAGCGGGATTATAAATGAGCAGTTCTTC.

The rearrangement uses TRBV7-9 and TRBJ1-4; 11 nucleotides agree with TRBD1. Germline V gene data show CDR1 as SEHNR and CDR2 as FQNEAQ (reference sequence). The CDR3 loop spans 15 amino acids. J was trimmed by 8 bases and V by 5 bases; bases with no gene match: 7. CDR3 protein: CASSARGDRGEKLFF. In nucleotides, the CDR3 is TGTGCCAGCAGCGCCCGGGGGGACAGGGGGGAAAAACTGTTTTTT.

This clone was counted between two and nine times. The V gene is TRBV7-2, the J gene TRBJ2-7, with 8 bases identical to TRBD2. The CDR3 covers 12 residues. The junction had 4 bases not matched to a gene; V was cut back by 5 bases and J by 7 bases. CDR1 is SGHTA and CDR2 is FQGNSA in the germline V gene. DNA of the CDR3: TGTGCCAGCAGCCAGGGACTAGTTGAGCAGTACTTC. Its protein is CASSQGLVEQYF.

The CDR3 region is CASRRGNQPQHF. The CDR3 region has the DNA TGTGCCAGCCGTAGGGGAAATCAGCCCCAGCATTTT. This sequence joins TRBV28 and TRBJ1-5; D might be TRBD1 (5 bases). V gave up 8 bases and J gave up 4 bases, with 9 bases separating them. CDR1 MDHEN and CDR2 SYDVKM come from the germline V gene. CDR3 length: 12 residues.

V and J are TRBV5-5 and TRBJ2-7; D may be TRBD1 (6 bases). The CDR3 is 15 residues long. Germline CDR1 SGHKS, CDR2 YYEKEE (reference sequence). V was trimmed by 5 bases and J by 2 bases, leaving 17 bases between them. The CDR3 protein is CASSTNRARAYEQYF. The CDR3 nucleotides are TGTGCCAGCAGTACCAACAGGGCTAGGGCCTACGAGCAGTACTTC. The full variable domain, with the rest looked up from reference TRBV5-5 and TRBJ2-7, is DAGVTQSPTHLIKTRGQQVTLRCSPISGHKSVSWYQQVLGQGPQFIFQYYEKEERGRGNFPDRFSARQFPNYSSELNVNALLLGDSALYLCASSTNRARAYEQYFGPGTRLTVT.

The chain carries TRBV10-3 and TRBJ2-7; 11 bases match TRBD1. V shed 3 bases and J 7 bases; nucleotides not matched to a gene: 5. CDR1 ENHRY and CDR2 SYGVKD come from the germline V gene. The length of the CDR3 is 14 residues. CDR3 residues: CAISEVGTGGEQYF. The CDR3 DNA sequence: TGTGCCATCAGTGAAGTAGGGACAGGGGGAGAGCAGTACTTC.